Given below is one TCR beta chain in context. No antigen is known for it. This specimen comes from a study of CD8+CD57+ T cells in acquired aplastic anemia. General study results and limits: Researchers report that fewer than 35 CD8+ CDR3 sequences appeared in both patients and controls. Between the patient and control groups, CD8+ Simpson's diversity did not differ significantly.

This CDR3 contains 11 residues. V shed 6 bases and J shed 8 bases, with 8 bases lying between them. Germline values: CDR1 SEHNR, CDR2 FQNEAQ (reference sequence). CD8+CD57+ cell expansion had been shown by flow cytometry in patients chosen for sequencing. For CDR3 and TCR beta VDJ profiling, genomic DNA was the template used. Via MiXCR, TCRdb re-called the reads, giving one row per CDR3 protein. The data hold approximately 190,000 distinct CDR3 sequences, with less than 60% observed a single time. The V and J genes are TRBV7-9 and TRBJ2-1, with D unresolved. The source is a human donor with aplastic anemia. Specimen: sorted CD4+, CD8+, or CD8+CD57+ T cells (not recorded which) from PBMCs. CDR3 protein: CASRKAYEQFF. The CDR3 region has the DNA TGTGCCAGCAGAAAGGCGTATGAGCAGTTCTTC. The full variable domain, with the rest looked up from reference TRBV7-9 and TRBJ2-1, is DTGVSQNPRHKITKRGQNVTFRCDPISEHNRLYWYRQTLGQGPEFLTYFQNEAQLEKSRLLSDRFSAERPKGSFSTLEIQRTEQGDSAMYLCASRKAYEQFFGPGTRLTVL.